This T cell receptor (beta chain) was identified during a study of cytomegalovirus exposure and HLA in healthy donors. Study-level results: Being productive about 87% or about 30% of the time was typical of most TCR beta V segments in an earlier analysis. What a later analysis reportedly showed was that an Asian-associated ancestry cluster had fewer N-insertions than the roughly 720-donor mean. The study designated about 160 TCR beta chains cytomegalovirus-associated.

With 60 Vbeta and 13 Jbeta primers, the PCR was carried out. Sequencing used immunoSEQ multiplex PCR; TCRdb keeps in-frame clones, though not all of them. Of approximately 210,000 clones in the sample, around four fifths were seen once. Nominal health characterized the donors when sampled, though unrecorded immune exposures were likely. About this clone itself: Its antigen remains unidentified.

Specimen: PBMCs. The sequence was collected from a woman aged 50 to 60 in good health and CMV-seropositive.

CDR3 region: CASRPGQGLGEKLFF. The CDR3, as DNA: TGTGCCAGCCGCCCCGGACAGGGTTTGGGCGAAAAACTGTTTTTT. V usage is TRBV25-1 and J usage is TRBJ1-4, with TRBD1 identical over 8 bases. Germline V gene sequence: CDR1 MGHDK, CDR2 SYGVNS. The CDR3 extends over 15 amino acids. V dropped 8 bases and J dropped 8; count of bases not matched to a gene: 13.